The rows below give T cell receptor beta chains drawn from one sample of a study of a mutant IDH1 vaccine in newly diagnosed glioma. Generated by immunoSEQ multiplex PCR, the TCRdb table keeps only in-frame clones and is missing some. Counted here are about 48,000 clones, 65% to 85% occurring once; the ten biggest clones make up roughly 6.8%. Their antigens are not known. This specimen consisted of PBMCs, obtained from a glioma patient whose treatment included an IDH1 peptide vaccine. Every receptor here comes from a man aged 40-55 years with glioma. Both conserved end residues are part of each CDR3. The D gene is left open where the match is weak. Clone size, where shown, is once, few, many, or a class for clones that have expanded.

clone_size	v_call	j_call	d_call	cdr3_aa	cdr3_nt
few	TRBV5-6	TRBJ1-5	TRBD1	CASSLYHRGLAQPQHF	TGTGCCAGCAGCTTGTATCACAGGGGGCTCGCGCAGCCCCAGCATTTT
-	TRBV5-6	TRBJ1-2	-	CASSPGRGRYGYTF	TGTGCCAGCAGCCCCGGTCGCGGGCGTTATGGCTACACCTTC
once	TRBV30	TRBJ1-2	-	CAWSLGANYGYTF	TGTGCCTGGAGTTTGGGGGCTAACTATGGCTACACCTTC
-	TRBV18	TRBJ2-2	-	CASSPRDASTGELFF	TGTGCCAGCTCACCAAGGGACGCCAGCACCGGGGAGCTGTTTTTT
once	TRBV5-6	TRBJ1-1	TRBD1	CASSSLDRKNTEAFF	TGTGCCAGCAGCTCCCTGGACAGGAAGAACACTGAAGCTTTCTTT
-	TRBV6-6	TRBJ1-5	-	CASQVTAGGNQPQHF	TGTGCCAGTCAGGTAACCGCAGGAGGGAATCAGCCCCAGCATTTT
few	TRBV11-2	TRBJ1-2	-	CASSPDKTYGYTF	TGTGCCAGCAGCCCGGACAAAACCTATGGCTACACCTTC
-	TRBV7-7	TRBJ2-1	TRBD2	CASSKNLGAGGDNEQFF	TGTGCTAGCAGCAAAAACCTGGGAGCGGGGGGAGACAATGAGCAGTTCTTC
once	TRBV5-1	TRBJ1-2	-	CASSLAVSNYGYTF	TGCGCCAGCAGCTTGGCAGTTTCCAACTATGGCTACACCTTC
-	TRBV19	TRBJ1-3	-	CASSVTGPGNTIYF	TGTGCCAGTAGCGTCACAGGACCTGGAAACACCATATATTTT
-	TRBV5-1	TRBJ1-5	-	CASSLEPGGPIPQHF	TGCGCCAGCAGCTTGGAACCGGGGGGCCCGATACCCCAGCATTTT
-	TRBV5-8	TRBJ1-4	-	CASSLGSGATNEKLFF	TGTGCCAGCAGCTTGGGCAGCGGTGCAACTAATGAAAAACTGTTTTTT
-	TRBV7-6	TRBJ2-2	TRBD2	CASSLDPSGGAPGELFF	TGTGCCAGCAGCTTAGACCCTAGCGGGGGGGCCCCCGGGGAGCTGTTTTTT
-	TRBV5-6	TRBJ1-2	-	CASSFNRGWGYTF	TGTGCCAGCAGCTTTAATCGAGGATGGGGCTACACCTTC
-	TRBV2	TRBJ2-7	-	CASSPERRRYEQYF	TGTGCCAGCAGTCCTGAACGGCGGCGGTACGAGCAGTACTTC
-	TRBV5-1	TRBJ2-5	TRBD2	CASSFGLAGGQETQYF	TGCGCCAGCAGCTTCGGACTAGCGGGGGGGCAAGAGACCCAGTACTTC
-	TRBV5-1	TRBJ2-3	TRBD1	CASSSLGDRGTDTQYF	TGCGCCAGCAGCTCTCTGGGGGACAGGGGCACAGATACGCAGTATTTT
-	TRBV7-2	TRBJ1-4	-	CASSLGGVPNEKLFF	TGTGCCAGCAGCTTAGGGGGGGTCCCTAATGAAAAACTGTTTTTT
-	TRBV19	TRBJ1-1	-	CASSIQGVATEAFF	TGTGCCAGTAGTATACAGGGAGTAGCCACTGAAGCTTTCTTT
-	TRBV5-1	TRBJ2-4	-	CASSFLTPQQNIQYF	TGCGCCAGCAGCTTTCTCACCCCACAGCAAAACATTCAGTACTTC
-	TRBV13	TRBJ1-1	-	CASSLVWTANTEAFF	TGTGCCAGCAGCTTAGTCTGGACAGCGAACACTGAAGCTTTCTTT
-	TRBV4-1	TRBJ2-1	-	CASSPPGAGYNEQFF	TGCGCCAGCAGCCCGCCTGGGGCGGGGTACAATGAGCAGTTCTTC
-	TRBV7-9	TRBJ1-1	-	CASSFGQLMNTEAFF	TGTGCCAGCAGCTTCGGACAGCTCATGAACACTGAAGCTTTCTTT
few	TRBV7-9	TRBJ1-1	-	CASSYQGKMNTEAFF	TGTGCCAGCAGCTATCAGGGGAAGATGAACACTGAAGCTTTCTTT
-	TRBV5-4	TRBJ1-1	-	CASSQGGSVYTEAFF	TGTGCCAGCAGCCAAGGGGGTAGCGTATATACTGAAGCTTTCTTT
-	TRBV5-1	TRBJ1-1	-	CASSLEGQNTEAFF	TGCGCCAGCAGCTTGGAAGGACAGAACACTGAAGCTTTCTTT
-	TRBV5-4	TRBJ2-2	-	CASSRKKDTGELFF	TGTGCCAGCAGCCGTAAAAAGGACACCGGGGAGCTGTTTTTT
-	TRBV19	TRBJ1-4	TRBD1	CASSMKAGGGYEKLFF	TGTGCCAGTAGTATGAAGGCAGGGGGGGGATATGAAAAACTGTTTTTT
-	TRBV27	TRBJ1-2	-	CASRFGGGRVLYGYTF	TGTGCCAGCAGGTTTGGGGGGGGACGTGTACTCTATGGCTACACCTTC
-	TRBV6-5	TRBJ2-7	-	CASTRTATSSYEQYF	TGTGCCAGCACCCGGACAGCAACGTCCTCCTACGAGCAGTACTTC
-	TRBV5-4	TRBJ2-3	-	CASSLTGTTDTQYF	TGTGCCAGCAGCTTGACAGGCACCACAGATACGCAGTATTTT
-	TRBV5-1	TRBJ2-1	TRBD2	CASSLSSGGPNNEQFF	TGCGCCAGCAGCTTGAGTAGCGGGGGGCCCAACAATGAGCAGTTCTTC
-	TRBV2	TRBJ2-3	TRBD1	CASRGQGSNTDTQYF	TGTGCCAGCAGGGGACAGGGGTCCAACACAGATACGCAGTATTTT
-	TRBV12-5	TRBJ1-2	-	CASGLENGDGYTF	TGTGCTAGTGGTTTGGAGAACGGGGATGGCTACACCTTC
-	TRBV4-2	TRBJ1-4	TRBD1	CASSQAGQGGSDNEKLFF	TGTGCCAGCAGCCAGGCGGGACAGGGTGGGTCTGATAATGAAAAACTGTTTTTT
-	TRBV29-1	TRBJ2-3	-	CSGGRGGDTDTQYF	TGCAGCGGCGGACGGGGCGGGGATACAGATACGCAGTATTTT
-	TRBV2	TRBJ1-2	-	CASSEGLTRGYTF	TGTGCCAGCAGTGAAGGTTTAACGCGTGGCTACACCTTC
-	TRBV5-6	TRBJ1-1	-	CASSLLAANLNTEAFF	TGTGCCAGCAGCTTGTTGGCGGCAAATTTGAACACTGAAGCTTTCTTT
-	TRBV10-2	TRBJ2-3	TRBD2	CASSIGTSADTQYF	TGCGCCAGCAGCATTGGGACTAGTGCTGATACGCAGTATTTT
-	TRBV6-5	TRBJ1-2	-	CASSYGGSNYGYTF	TGTGCCAGCAGTTATGGGGGAAGTAACTATGGCTACACCTTC
few	TRBV7-2	TRBJ2-5	-	CASSRGDMGTQYF	TGTGCCAGCAGCCGAGGTGATATGGGGACCCAGTACTTC
-	TRBV7-6	TRBJ2-7	-	CASSAAGGGAYEQYF	TGTGCCAGCAGCGCCGCCGGGGGCGGGGCATACGAGCAGTACTTC
few	TRBV7-2	TRBJ2-3	TRBD2	CASSPPGLAIPDTQYF	TGTGCCAGCAGCCCACCGGGACTAGCGATCCCAGATACGCAGTATTTT
-	TRBV30	TRBJ1-5	-	CAWSLGLNNQPQHF	TGTGCCTGGAGTTTGGGACTGAACAATCAGCCCCAGCATTTT
-	TRBV19	TRBJ2-1	TRBD2	CASTLQSGAYNEQFF	TGTGCCAGTACCCTCCAGAGCGGGGCCTACAATGAGCAGTTCTTC
-	TRBV5-4	TRBJ2-1	-	CASFGRDEQFF	TGTGCCAGCTTTGGACGGGATGAGCAGTTCTTC
-	TRBV15	TRBJ1-1	-	CATSREAGEAFF	TGTGCCACCAGCAGAGAAGCGGGAGAAGCTTTCTTT
-	TRBV30	TRBJ1-1	TRBD1	CAWTDTGQGQTEAFF	TGTGCCTGGACTGATACCGGACAGGGTCAGACTGAAGCTTTCTTT
once	TRBV6-6	TRBJ1-3	-	CASTSRERSPNTIYF	TGTGCCAGCACCAGCCGGGAGAGAAGTCCAAACACCATATATTTT
-	TRBV19	TRBJ1-2	TRBD1	CASSRDRANYGYTF	TGTGCCAGTAGTAGGGACAGGGCTAACTATGGCTACACCTTC
-	TRBV11-2	TRBJ1-2	-	CASSEQDVYYGYTF	TGTGCCAGCAGCGAGCAAGACGTATACTATGGCTACACCTTC
-	TRBV19	TRBJ1-5	-	CASKGGTDQPQHF	TGTGCCAGCAAGGGGGGGACGGATCAGCCCCAGCATTTT
-	TRBV4-1	TRBJ2-5	TRBD2	CASSQEKSGGWEQETQYF	TGCGCCAGCAGCCAAGAAAAAAGCGGGGGGTGGGAACAAGAGACCCAGTACTTC
-	TRBV9	TRBJ1-5	TRBD1	CASSEGQGYQPQHF	TGTGCCAGCAGCGAGGGACAGGGCTATCAGCCCCAGCATTTT